This is a list of T cell receptor beta chains from one sample in a study of chemoradiotherapy in HPV16-positive cancers. This table comes from immunoSEQ multiplex PCR, and its TCRdb copy is limited to in-frame clones, with some not included. The sample holds over 30,000 clones, roughly nine tenths seen once. Sequenced here: blood, sampled from a patient who underwent chemoradiotherapy. Receptors were obtained from a human donor with HPV-associated anogenital cancer. The CDR3 runs from the conserved cysteine through the conserved F or W. The D gene is left open where the match is weak. The listing skips clone size in some rows; elsewhere it reads once, few, many or a size class.

J: TRBJ2-4
size: .
V: TRBV5-5
D: .
CDR3: CASSLGGLENIQYF
DNA: TGTGCCAGCAGCCTAGGGGGGCTCGAAAACATTCAGTACTTC

J: TRBJ1-5
size: .
V: TRBV7-2
D: TRBD1
CDR3: CASSYRQGARQPQHF
DNA: TGTGCCAGCAGCTATCGTCAGGGGGCTCGGCAGCCCCAGCATTTT

J: TRBJ2-3
size: .
V: TRBV7-7
D: .
CDR3: CASSRGRPSTDTQYF
DNA: TGTGCCAGCAGCCGAGGACGACCTAGCACAGATACGCAGTATTTT

J: TRBJ1-2
size: .
V: TRBV6-5
D: TRBD1
CDR3: CASSYGTGGYGYTF
DNA: TGTGCCAGCAGTTACGGGACAGGTGGATATGGCTACACCTTC

J: TRBJ2-3
size: few
V: TRBV7-9
D: .
CDR3: CASTSLREVTDTQYF
DNA: TGTGCCAGCACCTCATTACGAGAGGTCACAGATACGCAGTATTTT

J: TRBJ1-2
size: once
V: TRBV6-1
D: .
CDR3: CASSRNRDNYGYTF
DNA: TGTGCCAGCTCCCGGAACAGGGATAACTATGGCTACACCTTC

J: TRBJ2-5
size: .
V: TRBV4-2
D: .
CDR3: CASSQEGGPKGTQYF
DNA: TGTGCCAGCAGCCAAGAGGGGGGCCCAAAAGGGACCCAGTACTTC

J: TRBJ2-7
size: .
V: TRBV28
D: .
CDR3: CASSLEGKSYEQYF
DNA: TGTGCCAGCAGTTTGGAGGGGAAGTCCTACGAGCAGTACTTC

J: TRBJ1-1
size: .
V: TRBV7-8
D: .
CDR3: CASSLDPWGASEAFF
DNA: TGTGCCAGCAGCTTGGATCCGTGGGGTGCGAGTGAAGCTTTCTTT

J: TRBJ2-5
size: .
V: TRBV19
D: .
CDR3: CASSIRGQIRETQYF
DNA: TGTGCCAGTAGTATTAGGGGACAAATAAGAGAGACCCAGTACTTC

J: TRBJ1-1
size: few
V: TRBV6-6
D: TRBD1
CDR3: CASSPRAGGDTEAFF
DNA: TGTGCCAGCAGTCCCCGTGCAGGGGGTGACACTGAAGCTTTCTTT

J: TRBJ1-4
size: .
V: TRBV28
D: .
CDR3: CASIAGYNEKLFF
DNA: TGTGCCAGCATCGCGGGGTATAATGAAAAACTGTTTTTT

J: TRBJ1-5
size: .
V: TRBV9
D: TRBD1
CDR3: CASSIGDGTGGNQPQHF
DNA: TGTGCCAGCAGCATAGGGGATGGGACAGGGGGGAATCAGCCCCAGCATTTT

J: TRBJ2-5
size: .
V: TRBV6-5
D: TRBD1
CDR3: CASRRQGETQYF
DNA: TGTGCCAGCAGGCGACAGGGAGAGACCCAGTACTTC

J: TRBJ2-2
size: .
V: TRBV19
D: .
CDR3: CATTHGSANTGELFF
DNA: TGTGCCACCACCCACGGGTCCGCGAACACCGGGGAGCTGTTTTTT

J: TRBJ2-2
size: .
V: TRBV7-9
D: .
CDR3: CASTTSTGWGRPGELFF
DNA: TGTGCCAGCACCACGTCTACAGGGTGGGGTAGGCCCGGGGAGCTGTTTTTT

J: TRBJ2-3
size: .
V: TRBV19
D: TRBD2
CDR3: CASNGLAGGADTQYF
DNA: TGTGCCAGTAATGGGCTAGCGGGGGGTGCAGATACGCAGTATTTT

J: TRBJ2-1
size: .
V: TRBV9
D: TRBD2
CDR3: CASSPGTSDNEQFF
DNA: TGTGCCAGCAGCCCTGGGACTAGCGACAATGAGCAGTTCTTC

J: TRBJ2-7
size: few
V: TRBV19
D: TRBD1
CDR3: CASSRDRNYEQYF
DNA: TGTGCCAGTAGTAGGGACAGAAACTACGAGCAGTACTTC

J: TRBJ1-5
size: .
V: TRBV10-2
D: TRBD1
CDR3: CAVGQGSNQPQHF
DNA: TGCGCCGTAGGACAGGGGAGCAATCAGCCCCAGCATTTT

J: TRBJ1-3
size: .
V: TRBV6-1
D: .
CDR3: CASSASGVDTIYF
DNA: TGTGCCAGCAGTGCCAGTGGGGTAGACACCATATATTTT

J: TRBJ2-2
size: .
V: TRBV27
D: .
CDR3: CASRTTFGQTGELFF
DNA: TGTGCCAGCAGAACTACTTTCGGACAAACCGGGGAGCTGTTTTTT

J: TRBJ2-5
size: .
V: TRBV7-9
D: .
CDR3: CASSISRDFAQETQYF
DNA: TGTGCCAGCAGTATTTCCCGGGACTTCGCTCAAGAGACCCAGTACTTC

J: TRBJ1-2
size: once
V: TRBV5-1
D: .
CDR3: CASSLGSGATNYGYTF
DNA: TGCGCCAGCAGCTTGGGGAGCGGGGCTACTAACTATGGCTACACCTTC

J: TRBJ2-2
size: .
V: TRBV27
D: .
CDR3: CASSLSKTREIGELFF
DNA: TGTGCCAGCAGTTTATCCAAGACCAGGGAGATCGGGGAGCTGTTTTTT

J: TRBJ2-5
size: .
V: TRBV7-9
D: .
CDR3: CASSPTGGRETQYF
DNA: TGTGCCAGCAGCCCGACAGGTGGCCGAGAGACCCAGTACTTC

J: TRBJ1-5
size: few
V: TRBV7-9
D: .
CDR3: CASSSSENQPQHF
DNA: TGTGCCAGCAGCTCCTCAGAGAATCAGCCCCAGCATTTT

J: TRBJ1-4
size: .
V: TRBV5-8
D: .
CDR3: CASSLGADSNEKLFF
DNA: TGTGCCAGCAGCTTGGGGGCGGACAGTAATGAAAAACTGTTTTTT

J: TRBJ2-6
size: .
V: TRBV5-1
D: .
CDR3: CASSGDRSGANVLTF
DNA: TGCGCCAGCAGCGGCGACAGATCTGGGGCCAACGTCCTGACTTTC

J: TRBJ2-7
size: once
V: TRBV29-1
D: TRBD1
CDR3: CSVAARGQGSSEQYF
DNA: TGCAGCGTTGCGGCCCGAGGACAGGGCTCGTCCGAGCAGTACTTC

J: TRBJ1-5
size: .
V: TRBV18
D: TRBD1
CDR3: CASSPATGYNQPQHF
DNA: TGTGCCAGCTCACCGGCGACAGGGTACAATCAGCCCCAGCATTTT

J: TRBJ1-5
size: .
V: TRBV19
D: .
CDR3: CASIGREWNQPQHF
DNA: TGTGCCAGTATTGGGAGGGAGTGGAATCAGCCCCAGCATTTT

J: TRBJ1-4
size: .
V: TRBV9
D: .
CDR3: CASSESGLGEKLFF
DNA: TGTGCCAGCAGCGAGAGCGGGTTGGGTGAAAAACTGTTTTTT

J: TRBJ2-2
size: .
V: TRBV5-6
D: TRBD2
CDR3: CASSLGLAGVGGELFF
DNA: TGTGCCAGCAGCTTGGGACTAGCGGGGGTTGGCGGGGAGCTGTTTTTT

J: TRBJ1-1
size: .
V: TRBV18
D: .
CDR3: CASSQEFRNTEAFF
DNA: TGTGCCAGCTCACAGGAGTTCAGGAACACTGAAGCTTTCTTT

J: TRBJ2-7
size: .
V: TRBV28
D: TRBD1
CDR3: CASSLNSGTGSNEQYF
DNA: TGTGCCAGCAGTTTGAATTCCGGGACAGGGTCCAACGAGCAGTACTTC

J: TRBJ1-2
size: .
V: TRBV7-9
D: .
CDR3: CASSFGSYGYTF
DNA: TGTGCCAGCAGCTTCGGATCCTATGGCTACACCTTC

J: TRBJ1-2
size: .
V: TRBV5-5
D: .
CDR3: CASSLLQSYGYTF
DNA: TGTGCCAGCAGCTTGTTACAGAGCTATGGCTACACCTTC

J: TRBJ1-5
size: .
V: TRBV9
D: TRBD1
CDR3: CASSPGTGESNQPQHF
DNA: TGTGCCAGCAGCCCAGGGACAGGGGAGAGCAATCAGCCCCAGCATTTT

J: TRBJ2-5
size: .
V: TRBV7-2
D: TRBD2
CDR3: CASSLEVAGAGQTQYF
DNA: TGTGCCAGCAGCTTAGAGGTAGCGGGGGCAGGTCAGACCCAGTACTTC

J: TRBJ1-4
size: few
V: TRBV6-4
D: .
CDR3: CASSSRAGEKLFF
DNA: TGTGCCAGCAGTTCCAGGGCGGGCGAAAAACTGTTTTTT

J: TRBJ2-2
size: few
V: TRBV5-1
D: .
CDR3: CASSLDPGELFF
DNA: TGCGCCAGCAGCTTGGATCCCGGGGAGCTGTTTTTT

J: TRBJ2-3
size: .
V: TRBV7-2
D: .
CDR3: CASSPSTDTQYF
DNA: TGTGCCAGCAGCCCGTCCACAGATACGCAGTATTTT

J: TRBJ1-1
size: few
V: TRBV2
D: .
CDR3: CASSEGRRNTEAFF
DNA: TGTGCCAGCAGTGAAGGTCGGAGGAACACTGAAGCTTTCTTT

J: TRBJ2-1
size: .
V: TRBV5-1
D: .
CDR3: CASSLDSYNEQFF
DNA: TGCGCCAGCAGCTTAGACAGTTACAATGAGCAGTTCTTC

J: TRBJ2-7
size: .
V: TRBV5-1
D: .
CDR3: CASSVTGPSSYEQYF
DNA: TGCGCCAGCAGCGTAACAGGGCCGAGCTCCTACGAGCAGTACTTC

J: TRBJ2-7
size: .
V: TRBV2
D: TRBD1
CDR3: CATSRDREHYEQYF
DNA: TGTGCCACCTCCCGGGACAGGGAGCACTACGAGCAGTACTTC

J: TRBJ2-7
size: .
V: TRBV6-7
D: .
CDR3: CAMEAESSSYEQYF
DNA: TGTGCCATGGAGGCGGAATCAAGCTCCTACGAGCAGTACTTC

J: TRBJ1-6
size: .
V: TRBV6-5
D: TRBD1
CDR3: CASSYTTGEDSPLHF
DNA: TGTGCCAGCAGTTATACGACAGGGGAGGATTCACCCCTCCACTTT

J: TRBJ1-1
size: .
V: TRBV6-5
D: TRBD1
CDR3: CASSYWTGNTEAFF
DNA: TGTGCCAGCAGTTACTGGACAGGGAACACTGAAGCTTTCTTT

J: TRBJ2-2
size: .
V: TRBV29-1
D: TRBD2
CDR3: CSVEWGGGELFF
DNA: TGCAGCGTTGAATGGGGGGGTGGGGAGCTGTTTTTT

J: TRBJ1-5
size: .
V: TRBV28
D: TRBD1
CDR3: CASKRTGLSEPQHF
DNA: TGTGCCAGCAAAAGGACAGGGCTGTCTGAGCCCCAGCATTTT

J: TRBJ2-5
size: .
V: TRBV2
D: .
CDR3: CASPRVPLQGETQYF
DNA: TGTGCCAGCCCTCGAGTGCCTCTACAGGGAGAGACCCAGTACTTC